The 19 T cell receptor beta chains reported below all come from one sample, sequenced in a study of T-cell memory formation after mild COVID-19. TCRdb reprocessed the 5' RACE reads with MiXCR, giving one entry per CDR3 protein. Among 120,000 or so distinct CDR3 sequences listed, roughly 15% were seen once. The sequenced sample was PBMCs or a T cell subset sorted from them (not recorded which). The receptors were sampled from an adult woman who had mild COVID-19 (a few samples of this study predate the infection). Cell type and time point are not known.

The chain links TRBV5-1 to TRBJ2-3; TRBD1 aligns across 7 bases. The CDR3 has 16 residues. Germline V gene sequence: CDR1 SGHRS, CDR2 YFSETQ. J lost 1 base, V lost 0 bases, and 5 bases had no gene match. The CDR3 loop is CASSLVGDSRTDTQYF. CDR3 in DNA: TGCGCCAGCAGCTTGGTAGGGGACAGCCGCACAGATACGCAGTATTTT.

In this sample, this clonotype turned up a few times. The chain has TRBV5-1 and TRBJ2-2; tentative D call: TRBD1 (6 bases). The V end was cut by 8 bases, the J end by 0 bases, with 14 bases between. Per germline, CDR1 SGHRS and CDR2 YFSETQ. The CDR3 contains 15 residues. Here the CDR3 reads CASEQGFANTGELFF. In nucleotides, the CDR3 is TGCGCCAGTGAGCAGGGGTTCGCGAACACCGGGGAGCTGTTTTTT. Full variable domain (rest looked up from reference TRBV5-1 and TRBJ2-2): KAGVTQTPRYLIKTRGQQVTLSCSPISGHRSVSWYQQTPGQGLQFLFEYFSETQRNKGNFPGRFSGRQFSNSRSEMNVSTLELGDSALYLCASEQGFANTGELFFGEGSRLTVL.

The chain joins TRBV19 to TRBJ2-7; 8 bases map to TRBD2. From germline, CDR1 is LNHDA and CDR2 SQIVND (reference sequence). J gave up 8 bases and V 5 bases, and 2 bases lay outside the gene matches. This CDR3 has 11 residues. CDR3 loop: CASSDSGKQYF. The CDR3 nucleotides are TGTGCCAGTAGTGATAGCGGGAAGCAGTACTTC. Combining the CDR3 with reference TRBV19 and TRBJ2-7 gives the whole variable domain DGGITQSPKYLFRKEGQNVTLSCEQNLNHDAMYWYRQDPGQGLRLIYYSQIVNDFQKGDIAEGYSVSREKKESFPLTVTSAQKNPTAFYLCASSDSGKQYFGPGTRLTVT.

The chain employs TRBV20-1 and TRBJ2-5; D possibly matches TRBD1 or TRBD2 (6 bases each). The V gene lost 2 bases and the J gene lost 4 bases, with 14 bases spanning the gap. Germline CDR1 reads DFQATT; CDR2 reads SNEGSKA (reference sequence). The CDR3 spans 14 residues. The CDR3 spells CSARPLGGGETQYF. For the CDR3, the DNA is TGCAGTGCTAGACCTTTAGGGGGAGGAGAGACCCAGTACTTC.

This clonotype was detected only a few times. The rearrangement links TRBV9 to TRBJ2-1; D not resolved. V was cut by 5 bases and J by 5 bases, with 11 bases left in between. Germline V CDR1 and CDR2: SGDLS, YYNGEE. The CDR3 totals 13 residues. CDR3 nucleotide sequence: TGTGCCAGCAGTTCCCCCCCCCACAATGAGCAGTTCTTC. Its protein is CASSSPPHNEQFF.

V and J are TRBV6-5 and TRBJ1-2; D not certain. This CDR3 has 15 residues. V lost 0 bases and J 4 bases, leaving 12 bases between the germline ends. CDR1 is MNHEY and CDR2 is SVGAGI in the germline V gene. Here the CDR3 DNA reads TGTGCCAGCAGTTACTCCGGTCAGACCTTCTATGGCTACACCTTC. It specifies CASSYSGQTFYGYTF.

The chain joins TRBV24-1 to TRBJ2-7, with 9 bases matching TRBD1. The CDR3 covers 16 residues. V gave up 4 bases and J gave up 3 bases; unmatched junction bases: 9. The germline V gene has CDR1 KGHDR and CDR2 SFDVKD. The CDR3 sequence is CATSDGGTGRDYEQYF. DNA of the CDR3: TGTGCCACCAGTGACGGGGGGACAGGGAGGGACTACGAGCAGTACTTC.

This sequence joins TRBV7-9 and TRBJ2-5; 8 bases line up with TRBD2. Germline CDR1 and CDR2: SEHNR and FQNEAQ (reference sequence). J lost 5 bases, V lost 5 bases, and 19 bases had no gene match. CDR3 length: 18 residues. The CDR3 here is CASSPMASPAGDPETQYF. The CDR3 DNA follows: TGTGCCAGCAGCCCTATGGCGAGTCCAGCGGGGGATCCTGAGACCCAGTACTTC.

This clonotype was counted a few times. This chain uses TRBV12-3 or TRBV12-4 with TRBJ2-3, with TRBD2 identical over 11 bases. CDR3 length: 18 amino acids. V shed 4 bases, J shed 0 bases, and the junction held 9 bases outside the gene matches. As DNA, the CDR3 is TGTGCCAGCAGTTCCAGGATGACTAGCGGGACTAGCACAGATACGCAGTATTTT. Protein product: CASSSRMTSGTSTDTQYF.

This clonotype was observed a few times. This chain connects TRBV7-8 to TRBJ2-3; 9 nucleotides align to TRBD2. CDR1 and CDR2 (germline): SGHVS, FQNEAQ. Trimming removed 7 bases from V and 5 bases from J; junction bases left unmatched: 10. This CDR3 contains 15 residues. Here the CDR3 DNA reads TGTGCCAGCACCGCGGGCGGGGGGGGGCAAGATACGCAGTATTTT. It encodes CASTAGGGGQDTQYF.

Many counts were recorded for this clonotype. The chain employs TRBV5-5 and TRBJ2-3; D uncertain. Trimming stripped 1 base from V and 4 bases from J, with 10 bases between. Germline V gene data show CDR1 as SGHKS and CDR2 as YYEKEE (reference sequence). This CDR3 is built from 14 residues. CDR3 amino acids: CASSLRPEADTQYF. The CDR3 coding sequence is TGTGCCAGCAGCTTGCGTCCAGAGGCAGATACGCAGTATTTT. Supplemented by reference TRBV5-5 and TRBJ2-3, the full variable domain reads DAGVTQSPTHLIKTRGQQVTLRCSPISGHKSVSWYQQVLGQGPQFIFQYYEKEERGRGNFPDRFSARQFPNYSSELNVNALLLGDSALYLCASSLRPEADTQYFGPGTRLTVL.

CDR3 amino acids: CASSSAAVSSYNEQFF. CDR3 nucleotide sequence: TGTGCCAGCAGCTCGGCTGCAGTCAGCTCCTACAATGAGCAGTTCTTC. V is TRBV5-5 and J is TRBJ2-1; no definite D call. Germline-derived CDR1 and CDR2 are SGHKS and YYEKEE (reference sequence). Trimming took 3 bases from V and 0 from J, leaving 13 bases between them. This CDR3 has 16 residues. Using reference TRBV5-5 and TRBJ2-1 for the parts outside the CDR3, the full variable domain is DAGVTQSPTHLIKTRGQQVTLRCSPISGHKSVSWYQQVLGQGPQFIFQYYEKEERGRGNFPDRFSARQFPNYSSELNVNALLLGDSALYLCASSSAAVSSYNEQFFGPGTRLTVL.

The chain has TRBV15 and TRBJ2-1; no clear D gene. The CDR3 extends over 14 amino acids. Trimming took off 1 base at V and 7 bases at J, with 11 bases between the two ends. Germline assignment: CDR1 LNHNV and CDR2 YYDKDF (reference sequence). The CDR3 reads CATSRGPLGNEQFF. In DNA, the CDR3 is TGTGCCACCAGCAGAGGACCTCTAGGGAATGAGCAGTTCTTC.

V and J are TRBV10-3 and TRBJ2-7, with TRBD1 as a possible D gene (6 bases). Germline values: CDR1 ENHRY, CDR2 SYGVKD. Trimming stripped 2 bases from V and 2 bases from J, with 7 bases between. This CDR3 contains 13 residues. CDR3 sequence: CAISEGQTYEQYF. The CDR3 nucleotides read TGTGCCATCAGTGAGGGACAGACCTACGAGCAGTACTTC.

This chain's CDR3 is CASSQDIQGAYEQYF. The CDR3 nucleotides read TGTGCCAGCAGCCAAGATATTCAGGGTGCCTACGAGCAGTACTTC. The chain is built from TRBV4-2 and TRBJ2-7, with D possibly matching TRBD1 (5 bases). Trimming removed 0 bases at V and 2 bases at J, with 11 bases between. The CDR3 has 15 residues. From germline, CDR1 is LGHNA and CDR2 YNFKEQ.

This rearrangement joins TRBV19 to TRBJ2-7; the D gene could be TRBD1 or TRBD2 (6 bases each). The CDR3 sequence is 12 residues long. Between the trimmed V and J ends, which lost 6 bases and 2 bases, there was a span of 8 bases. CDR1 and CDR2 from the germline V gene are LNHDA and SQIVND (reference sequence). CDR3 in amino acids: CASRGGTYEQYF. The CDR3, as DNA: TGTGCCAGTAGAGGGGGGACCTACGAGCAGTACTTC.

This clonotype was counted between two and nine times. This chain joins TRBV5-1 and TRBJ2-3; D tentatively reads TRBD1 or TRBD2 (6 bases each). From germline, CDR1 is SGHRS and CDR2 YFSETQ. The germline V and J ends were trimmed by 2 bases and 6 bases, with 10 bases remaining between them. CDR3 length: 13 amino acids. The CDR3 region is CASSFRGADTQYF. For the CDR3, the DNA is TGCGCCAGCAGCTTTAGGGGGGCGGATACGCAGTATTTT.

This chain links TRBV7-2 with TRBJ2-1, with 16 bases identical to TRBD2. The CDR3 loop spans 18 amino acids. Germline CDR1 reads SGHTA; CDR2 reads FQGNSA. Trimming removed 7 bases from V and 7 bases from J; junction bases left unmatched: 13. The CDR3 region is CASTVGGTSGRARNEQFF. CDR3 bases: TGTGCCAGCACCGTAGGAGGGACTAGCGGGAGGGCCAGGAATGAGCAGTTCTTC.

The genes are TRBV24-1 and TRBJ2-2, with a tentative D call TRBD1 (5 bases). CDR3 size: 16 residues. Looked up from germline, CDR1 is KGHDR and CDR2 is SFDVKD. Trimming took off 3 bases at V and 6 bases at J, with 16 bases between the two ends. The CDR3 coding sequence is TGTGCCACCAGTGATCCCGCAGGGAACTTGGCCGGGGAGCTGTTTTTT. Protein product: CATSDPAGNLAGELFF.